This passage covers 20 T cell receptor beta chains from one sample sequenced in a study of glioma-infiltrating T cells. Using RNA template, CDR3s of TCR alpha and beta were amplified with iRepertoire arm-PCR. Using its own MiXCR run on the multiplex PCR reads, TCRdb lists one record per CDR3 protein. The table shows approximately 110,000 distinct CDR3 sequences, with less than 30% occurring only once. The sequenced sample was glioma tissue, nonneoplastic brain tissue, or PBMCs (not recorded which). The origin of the receptors is a human donor with low-grade glioma or glioblastoma, undergoing nonglioma brain surgery, or in good health (not recorded which).

With respect to this clonotype: This clone may be a read error of a much larger clone one base away. The chain joins TRBV28 to TRBJ2-1, with 11 bases identical to TRBD2. Germline V lookup: CDR1 MDHEN, CDR2 SYDVKM. Losses at the gene ends were 6 bases for V and 3 bases for J; bases not matched to a gene: 4. The CDR3 sequence is 15 residues long. CDR3: CASRWGLAVYNEQFF. CDR3 in DNA: TGTGCCAGCAGATGGGGACTAGCGGTCTACAATGAGCAGTTCTTC.

The V gene is TRBV3-1, the J gene TRBJ2-1; a weak D match, TRBD2 (6 bases). Trimming took 8 bases from V and 4 from J, leaving 18 bases between them. Germline V CDR1 and CDR2: LGHDT, YNNKEL (reference sequence). This CDR3 has 15 residues. This CDR3 is CASSRRTKTYNEQFF. The CDR3 DNA sequence: TGTGCCAGCTCCCGACGGACTAAAACTTACAATGAGCAGTTCTTC.

The chain employs TRBV19 and TRBJ2-2; 7 nucleotides line up with TRBD2. The germline V gene encodes CDR1 LNHDA and CDR2 SQIVND (reference sequence). Trimming took 5 bases from V and 4 from J; bases not matched to a gene: 7. The CDR3 totals 15 residues. CDR3 nucleotides: TGTGCCAGTAGTTCCGAGCGGGAATTCACCGGGGAGCTGTTTTTT. Translation gives CASSSEREFTGELFF.

A remark on this clonotype: A read error may be the cause here, since a much bigger clone is one base away. This rearrangement joins TRBV6-2 or TRBV6-3 to TRBJ2-7; D is perhaps TRBD1 (5 bases). The CDR3 consists of 11 residues. V was cut by 6 bases and J by 6 bases, with 9 bases left in between. CDR1 is MNHEY, CDR2 SVGEGT, per germline. The CDR3 is CASSQGAEQYF. For the CDR3, the DNA is TGTGCCAGCAGCCAAGGGGCCGAGCAGTACTTC.

This clonotype was picked up many times. The gene calls are TRBV28 and TRBJ2-7; D possibly corresponds to TRBD1 (6 bases). The CDR3 sequence is 13 residues long. Trimming took off 7 bases at V and 0 bases at J, with 10 bases between the two ends. Per the germline V gene, CDR1 is MDHEN and CDR2 is SYDVKM. The CDR3 bases are TGTGCCAGCATTGAACAGGGCTCCTACGAGCAGTACTTC. It is translated as CASIEQGSYEQYF. Supplemented by reference TRBV28 and TRBJ2-7, the full variable domain reads DVKVTQSSRYLVKRTGEKVFLECVQDMDHENMFWYRQDPGLGLRLIYFSYDVKMKEKGDIPEGYSVSREKKERFSLILESASTNQTSMYLCASIEQGSYEQYFGPGTRLTVT.

This clonotype was seen at least ten times. The chain employs TRBV20-1 and TRBJ2-1, with unresolved D. V was trimmed by 5 bases and J by 4 bases, leaving 15 bases between them. Germline-derived CDR1 and CDR2 are DFQATT and SNEGSKA (reference sequence). This CDR3 is 14 amino acids long. The CDR3 is CSAPRPGPYNEQFF. CDR3 bases: TGCAGTGCTCCCCGCCCGGGTCCGTACAATGAGCAGTTCTTC.

This clonotype appeared many times. This rearrangement joins TRBV2 to TRBJ2-2; 9 positions agree with TRBD2. Germline CDR1 and CDR2: SNHLY and FYNNEI. J lost 6 bases, V lost 5 bases, and 1 base had no gene match. This CDR3 contains 13 residues. The CDR3 DNA reads as TGTGCCAGCAGTCGGACTAGCGCCGGGGAGCTGTTTTTT. This encodes CASSRTSAGELFF.

This clonotype showed up many times. The V call is TRBV19, the J call TRBJ1-6, with TRBD1 matching 7 bases. Trimming cost V 4 bases and J 10 bases; bases outside gene matches: 10. CDR1 and CDR2 from the germline V gene are LNHDA and SQIVND (reference sequence). The CDR3 runs to 15 residues. CDR3 loop: CASSKSVTGTSPLHF. CDR3 bases: TGTGCCAGTAGTAAGAGTGTGACAGGGACCTCACCCCTCCACTTT.

This clonotype was found many times. The V and J genes are TRBV7-9 and TRBJ2-3, with D unresolved. Between the trimmed V and J ends, which lost 4 bases and 2 bases, there was a span of 10 bases. Germline lookup yields CDR1 SEHNR and CDR2 FQNEAQ (reference sequence). CDR3 length equals 14 residues. CDR3 sequence: CASSSKSDTDTQYF. The CDR3 DNA reads TGTGCCAGCAGCTCGAAGTCAGACACAGATACGCAGTATTTT. The variable domain in full, with the rest retrieved from reference TRBV7-9 and TRBJ2-3, is DTGVSQNPRHKITKRGQNVTFRCDPISEHNRLYWYRQTLGQGPEFLTYFQNEAQLEKSRLLSDRFSAERPKGSFSTLEIQRTEQGDSAMYLCASSSKSDTDTQYFGPGTRLTVL.

CDR3 region: CASSRQGYATNEKLFF. CDR3 DNA: TGTGCCAGCAGTCGACAGGGCTATGCAACTAATGAAAAACTGTTTTTT. This chain joins TRBV6-2 or TRBV6-3 and TRBJ1-4; 7 nucleotides align to TRBD1. Germline V gene lookup returns CDR1 MNHEY and CDR2 SVGEGT. With V trimmed by 5 bases and J by 0 bases, 6 bases remained unmatched. The CDR3 has 16 amino acids.

This clonotype came up many times. The chain carries TRBV6-1 and TRBJ2-7; tentatively, D is TRBD1 (6 bases). CDR1 and CDR2 (germline): MNHNS, SASEGT. Trimming pared 5 bases from V and 7 bases from J, leaving 18 bases between. This CDR3 has 14 amino acids. CDR3 region: CASSFKQGLKEQYF. CDR3 nucleotide sequence: TGTGCCAGCAGTTTTAAGCAGGGGCTGAAGGAGCAGTACTTC.

This clonotype appeared many times. The rearrangement joins TRBV5-4 to TRBJ2-1, with a weak D call TRBD1 (8 bases). V lost 2 bases and J 12 bases, leaving 24 bases between the germline ends. The CDR3 runs to 16 residues. From germline, CDR1 is SGHNT and CDR2 YYREEE (reference sequence). The CDR3: CASSLGTGGGEGVQFF. As DNA, the CDR3 is TGTGCCAGCAGCTTAGGGACAGGAGGGGGGGAGGGCGTGCAGTTCTTC.

Regarding this clonotype: Just one base apart from a much larger clone, this may be a read error. This chain connects TRBV5-1 to TRBJ2-7; perhaps D is TRBD1 or TRBD2 (5 bases each). The CDR3 is 14 amino acids. Germline lookup yields CDR1 SGHRS and CDR2 YFSETQ. Trimming shortened V by 4 bases and J by 1 base, and 12 bases separated the two germline ends. The CDR3 bases are TGCGCCAGCAGCGTGGGACGGATATCCTACGAGCAGTACTTC. As protein: CASSVGRISYEQYF. Looking up the rest from reference TRBV5-1 and TRBJ2-7 gives the full variable domain: KAGVTQTPRYLIKTRGQQVTLSCSPISGHRSVSWYQQTPGQGLQFLFEYFSETQRNKGNFPGRFSGRQFSNSRSEMNVSTLELGDSALYLCASSVGRISYEQYFGPGTRLTVT.

Notes on this clonotype: This clone may be a read error of a much larger clone one base away. The chain couples TRBV7-9 to TRBJ1-2; D unclear. CDR3 length: 11 amino acids. Germline V gene lookup returns CDR1 SEHNR and CDR2 FQNEAQ (reference sequence). The CDR3 nucleotides read TGTGCCAGCAGCTTATTCAATGGCCACACCTTC. Protein: CASSLFNGHTF.

The sample holds many counts of this clonotype. The chain is built from TRBV20-1 and TRBJ1-1, with D uncertain. The CDR3 consists of 9 residues. Germline CDR1 DFQATT, CDR2 SNEGSKA (reference sequence). Trimming left V 2 bases short and J 8 bases short, with 3 bases between. The CDR3 protein is CSARPEAFF. CDR3 nucleotides: TGCAGTGCTAGACCCGAAGCTTTCTTT.

A remark on this clonotype: Here the CDR3 omits its conserved ending phenylalanine or tryptophan, so a read error is the likely source. The V gene is TRBV20-1, the J gene TRBJ2-1; D gene uncertain. CDR3 size: 11 residues. The V gene's germline CDR1 is DFQATT and CDR2 SNEGSKA (reference sequence). V dropped 1 base and J dropped 8 bases, with 6 bases sitting between them. The CDR3 loop reads CSARGLYEQFC. The CDR3 DNA follows: TGCAGTGCTAGAGGCCTCTATGAGCAGTTCTGC.

This clonotype was counted ten times or more. The chain couples TRBV7-6 to TRBJ2-7; D not certain. This CDR3 spans 13 amino acids. CDR1 and CDR2 (germline): SGHVS, FNYEAQ. V was clipped by 1 base and J by 5 bases, with 9 bases between them. The CDR3 coding sequence is TGTGCCAGCAGCTTAGGACTCCCAAACGAGCAGTACTTC. This encodes CASSLGLPNEQYF.

The CDR3 DNA is TGTGCCAGCAGCCTGGACACCTTCCAGTACTTC. It specifies CASSLDTFQYF. The chain joins TRBV4-2 to TRBJ2-5, with D possibly TRBD1 on 5 matching bases. This CDR3 region has 11 residues. V was shortened by 4 bases and J by 10 bases, with 10 bases between the two germline ends. Germline V gives CDR1 LGHNA, CDR2 YNFKEQ.

Remarks on this clonotype: This may stem from a read error, because a much larger clone lies one nucleotide away. The rearrangement links TRBV29-1 to TRBJ1-1; D not resolved. Germline lookup yields CDR1 SQVTM and CDR2 ANQGSEA. This CDR3 spans 13 amino acids. The CDR3 loop is CSVEVSSNTETFF. Written as DNA, the CDR3 is TGCAGCGTTGAAGTATCCTCGAACACTGAAACTTTCTTT.

As regards this clonotype: A much larger clonotype is one base distant, so this may be a read error. The CDR3 does not end in the conserved phenylalanine or tryptophan, so this is likely a read error. This chain links TRBV7-2 with TRBJ1-5; 8 nucleotides agree with TRBD1. J lost 0 bases, V lost 2 bases, and 15 bases had no gene match. The germline V gene encodes CDR1 SGHTA and CDR2 FQGNSA. The CDR3 is 20 residues long. The CDR3 region has the DNA TGTGCCAGCAGCTTAAATCCCCGACAGGGGAGTATATATAGCAATCAGCCCCAGCATCTT. It specifies CASSLNPRQGSIYSNQPQHL.